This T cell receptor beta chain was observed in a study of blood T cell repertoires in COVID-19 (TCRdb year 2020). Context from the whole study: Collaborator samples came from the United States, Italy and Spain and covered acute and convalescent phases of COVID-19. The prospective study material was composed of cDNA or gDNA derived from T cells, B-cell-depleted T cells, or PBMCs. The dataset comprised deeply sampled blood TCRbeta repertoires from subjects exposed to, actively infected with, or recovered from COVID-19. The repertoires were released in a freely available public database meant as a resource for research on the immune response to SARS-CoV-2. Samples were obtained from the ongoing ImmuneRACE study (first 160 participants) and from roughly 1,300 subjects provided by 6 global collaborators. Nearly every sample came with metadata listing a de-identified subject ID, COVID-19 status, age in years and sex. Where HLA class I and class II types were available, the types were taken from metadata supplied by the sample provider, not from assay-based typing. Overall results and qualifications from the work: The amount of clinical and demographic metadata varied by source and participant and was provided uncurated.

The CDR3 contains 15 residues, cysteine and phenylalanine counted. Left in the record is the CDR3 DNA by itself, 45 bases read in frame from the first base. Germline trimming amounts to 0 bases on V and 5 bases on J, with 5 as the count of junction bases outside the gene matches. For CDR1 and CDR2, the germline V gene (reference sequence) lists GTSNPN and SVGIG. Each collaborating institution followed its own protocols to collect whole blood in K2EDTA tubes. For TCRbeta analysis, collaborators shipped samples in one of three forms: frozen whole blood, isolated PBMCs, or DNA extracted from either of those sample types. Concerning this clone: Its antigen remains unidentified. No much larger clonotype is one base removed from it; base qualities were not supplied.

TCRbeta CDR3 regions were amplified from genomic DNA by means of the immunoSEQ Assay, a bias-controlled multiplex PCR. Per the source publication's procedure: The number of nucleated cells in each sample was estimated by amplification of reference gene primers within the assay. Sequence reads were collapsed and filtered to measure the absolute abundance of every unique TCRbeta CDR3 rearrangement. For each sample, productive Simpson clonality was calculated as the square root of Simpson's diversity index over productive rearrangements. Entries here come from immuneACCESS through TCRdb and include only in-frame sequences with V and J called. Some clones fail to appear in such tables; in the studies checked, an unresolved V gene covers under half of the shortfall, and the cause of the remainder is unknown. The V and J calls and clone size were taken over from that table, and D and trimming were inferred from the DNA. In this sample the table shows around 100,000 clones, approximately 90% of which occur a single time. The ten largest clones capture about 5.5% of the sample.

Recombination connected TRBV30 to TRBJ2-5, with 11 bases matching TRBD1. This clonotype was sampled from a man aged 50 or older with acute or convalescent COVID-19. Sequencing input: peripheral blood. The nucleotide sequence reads TGTGCCTGGAGTGTGAGGACAGGGGGCTTTGAGACCCAGTACTTC. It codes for CAWSVRTGGFETQYF.